This section outlines one T cell receptor (beta chain) sequence together with its context. The antigen is unknown. In the PCR, 60 Vbeta and 13 Jbeta primers were used. Original methodology: The count from a later analysis was 70 million to 85 million unique TCR beta chains, 9 million to 12 million of them shared. The table came from immunoSEQ multiplex PCR; TCRdb's copy has only in-frame clones and leaves some out. That table is the source of V, J and clone size, and D and trimming were worked out from the DNA. This table holds roughly 140,000 clones, 78% found once. The source of the sample is a study of cytomegalovirus exposure and HLA in healthy donors. Donors were nominally healthy when sampled, though unrecorded immune exposures were likely. The CDR3 has 14 residues. V was clipped by 4 bases and J by 10 bases; unmatched bases: 9. Germline V gene sequence: CDR1 SGHAT, CDR2 FQNNGV. The study's findings and limits: The study put under 200 TCR beta chains on its list as cytomegalovirus-associated. Being productive about 90% or about 30% of the time was typical of most TCR beta V segments in an earlier analysis.

The TCR was taken from a middle-aged man in good health and CMV-seropositive. The chain couples TRBV11-2 to TRBJ2-1; TRBD2 aligns across 8 bases. Sequencing was carried out using PBMCs. The CDR3 DNA reads as TGTGCCAGCAGCTCACCAGCGGGAGTCGAGGAGCAGTTCTTC. Protein product: CASSSPAGVEEQFF.